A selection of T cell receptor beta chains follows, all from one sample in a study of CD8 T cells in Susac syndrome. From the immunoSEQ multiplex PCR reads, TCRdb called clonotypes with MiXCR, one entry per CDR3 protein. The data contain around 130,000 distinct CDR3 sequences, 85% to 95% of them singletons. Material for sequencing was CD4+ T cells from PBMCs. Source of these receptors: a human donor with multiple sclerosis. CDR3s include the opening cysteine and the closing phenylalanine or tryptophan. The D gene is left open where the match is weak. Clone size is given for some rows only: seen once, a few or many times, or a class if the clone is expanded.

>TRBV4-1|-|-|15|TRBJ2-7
CASSQALQGKYEQYF
TGCGCCAGCAGCCAAGCACTCCAGGGGAAGTACGAGCAGTACTTC
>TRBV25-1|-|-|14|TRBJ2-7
CASSERRDPYEQYF
TGTGCCAGCAGTGAACGGAGGGACCCCTACGAGCAGTACTTC
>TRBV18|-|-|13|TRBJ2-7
CASSPGDSYEQYF
TGTGCCAGCTCACCGGGAGACTCCTACGAGCAGTACTTC
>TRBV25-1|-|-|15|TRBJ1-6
CASRLDLPFNSPLHF
TGTGCCAGCAGGTTGGACCTCCCCTTTAATTCACCCCTCCACTTT
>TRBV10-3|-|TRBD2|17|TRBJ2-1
CAISVQLASPPRYEQFF
TGTGCCATCAGTGTTCAACTAGCGTCCCCACCTAGATATGAGCAGTTCTTC
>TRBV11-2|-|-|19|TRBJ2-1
CASSLDSQRLMSAYNEQFF
TGTGCCAGCAGCTTAGATTCGCAGCGGTTGATGAGTGCCTACAATGAGCAGTTCTTC
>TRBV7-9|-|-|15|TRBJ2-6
CASSSRVEGANVLTF
TGTGCCAGCAGCTCCAGGGTCGAGGGGGCCAACGTCCTGACTTTC
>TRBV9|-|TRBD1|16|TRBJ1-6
CASSVDRKRQGSPLHF
TGTGCCAGCAGCGTAGACCGCAAGAGACAGGGTTCACCCCTCCACTTT
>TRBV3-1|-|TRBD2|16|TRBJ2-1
CASSQALAGGYNEQFF
TGTGCCAGCAGCCAAGCCTTAGCGGGAGGGTACAATGAGCAGTTCTTC
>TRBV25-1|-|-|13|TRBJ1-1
CASTGVGPPEAFF
TGTGCCAGCACTGGGGTCGGGCCCCCTGAAGCTTTCTTT
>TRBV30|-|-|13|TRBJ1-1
CAWSGSRNTEAFF
TGTGCCTGGAGTGGGTCACGGAACACTGAAGCTTTCTTT
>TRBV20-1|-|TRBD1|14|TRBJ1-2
CSAPRTGGAYGYTF
TGCAGTGCTCCCCGGACAGGGGGCGCGTATGGCTACACCTTC
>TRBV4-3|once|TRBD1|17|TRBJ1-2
CASSQNIRDSAYYGYTF
TGCGCCAGCAGCCAGAACATCCGGGACAGCGCCTATTATGGCTACACCTTC
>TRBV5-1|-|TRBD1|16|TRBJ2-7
CASSLAPGGSISEQYF
TGCGCCAGCAGCTTGGCTCCAGGGGGCTCCATCTCCGAGCAGTACTTC
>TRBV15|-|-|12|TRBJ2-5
CATSGQGETQYF
TGTGCCACCAGCGGTCAGGGCGAGACCCAGTACTTC
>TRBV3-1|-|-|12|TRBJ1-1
CASAGSNTEAFF
TGTGCCAGCGCAGGGTCGAACACTGAAGCTTTCTTT
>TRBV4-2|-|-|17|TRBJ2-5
CASSQDPKGTLQETQYF
TGTGCCAGCAGCCAAGATCCCAAAGGGACACTACAAGAGACCCAGTACTTC
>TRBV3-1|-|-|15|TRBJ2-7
CASSQASSLNHEQYF
TGTGCCAGCAGCCAAGCCTCCTCATTAAACCACGAGCAGTACTTC
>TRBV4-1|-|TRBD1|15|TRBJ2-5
CASSKAPTGEETQYF
TGCGCCAGCAGCAAAGCCCCGACAGGGGAAGAGACCCAGTACTTC
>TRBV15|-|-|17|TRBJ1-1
CATSRSASGHMNTEAFF
TGTGCCACCAGCAGGTCCGCTTCAGGGCACATGAACACTGAAGCTTTCTTT
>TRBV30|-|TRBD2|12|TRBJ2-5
CAWASGAGAQYF
TGTGCCTGGGCTAGCGGAGCGGGGGCCCAGTACTTC
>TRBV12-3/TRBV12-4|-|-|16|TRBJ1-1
CASSHPEGTGNTEAFF
TGTGCCAGCAGTCACCCCGAGGGGACGGGGAACACTGAAGCTTTCTTT
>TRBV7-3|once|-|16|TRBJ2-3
CASSLDRASGTDTQYF
TGTGCCAGCAGCCTCGACAGAGCTTCGGGCACAGATACGCAGTATTTT
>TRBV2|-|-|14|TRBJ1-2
CASSTTGDGYGYTF
TGTGCCAGCAGCACGACTGGGGATGGCTATGGCTACACCTTC
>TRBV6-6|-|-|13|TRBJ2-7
CASSYDLPYEQYF
TGTGCCAGCAGTTACGACCTGCCTTACGAGCAGTACTTC
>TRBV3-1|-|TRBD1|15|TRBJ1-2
CASSPGTGRDYGYTF
TGTGCCAGCAGCCCAGGGACAGGTCGAGACTATGGCTACACCTTC
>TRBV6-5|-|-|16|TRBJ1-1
CASSSGRRHGNTEAFF
TGTGCCAGCAGTTCGGGTAGACGCCATGGGAACACTGAAGCTTTCTTT
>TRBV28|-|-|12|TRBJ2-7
CASGEVVYEQYF
TGTGCCAGCGGGGAGGTCGTCTACGAGCAGTACTTC
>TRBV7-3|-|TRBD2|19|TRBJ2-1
CASSLKAGGVMSSYNEQFF
TGTGCCAGCAGCCTCAAGGCGGGGGGTGTAATGAGCTCCTACAATGAGCAGTTCTTC
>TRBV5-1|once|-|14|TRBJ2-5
CASSLGQLQETQYF
TGCGCCAGCAGCTTGGGACAGCTTCAAGAGACCCAGTACTTC
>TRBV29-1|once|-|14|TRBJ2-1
CSVEGLAGLHEQFF
TGCAGCGTTGAAGGGTTGGCAGGGCTGCATGAGCAGTTCTTC
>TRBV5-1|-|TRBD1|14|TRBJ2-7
CASSPVQGFHEQYF
TGCGCCAGCAGTCCTGTACAGGGGTTCCACGAGCAGTACTTC
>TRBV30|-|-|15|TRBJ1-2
CAWTRGPDGLYGYTF
TGTGCCTGGACTCGGGGGCCGGACGGACTATATGGCTACACCTTC
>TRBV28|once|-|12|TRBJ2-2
CASRTGSGELFF
TGTGCCAGCAGAACCGGGTCCGGGGAGCTGTTTTTT
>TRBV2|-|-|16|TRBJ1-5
CASSAPRGQSNQPQHF
TGTGCCAGCAGTGCCCCCCGGGGGCAGAGCAATCAGCCCCAGCATTTT
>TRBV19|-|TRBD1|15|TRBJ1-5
CASRLLTGGDQPQHF
TGTGCCAGTAGGCTTCTGACAGGGGGGGATCAGCCCCAGCATTTT
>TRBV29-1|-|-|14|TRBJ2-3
CSAFTGLLTDTQYF
TGCAGCGCGTTTACAGGACTCCTCACAGATACGCAGTATTTT
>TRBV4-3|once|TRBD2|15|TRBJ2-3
CASSLSGGAADTQYF
TGCGCCAGCAGCCTTAGCGGGGGGGCAGCAGATACGCAGTATTTT
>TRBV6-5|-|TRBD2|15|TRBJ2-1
CASTKGRGVLNEQFF
TGTGCCAGCACCAAGGGTCGGGGGGTACTTAATGAGCAGTTCTTC
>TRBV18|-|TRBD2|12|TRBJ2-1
CASSPGGSEQFF
TGTGCCAGCTCACCTGGCGGGAGTGAGCAGTTCTTC